This T cell receptor beta chain comes out of a study of technical replicates of blood from a few donors. Clones were read by immunoSEQ multiplex PCR, and TCRdb kept only the in-frame ones, dropping some. Among tens of thousands of clones listed, more than 80% were seen once. The clonotype comes from a human donor in good health. Some clones in this sample may be carry-over from other donors' samples. Material: PBMCs.

CDR3 sequence reads: CASSLEQNLNTEAFF. For the CDR3, the DNA is TGTGCCAGCAGCTTAGAACAGAACCTGAACACTGAAGCTTTCTTT. The chain recombines TRBV7-2 with TRBJ1-1; no clear D. The V end was cut by 1 base, the J end by 0 bases, with 9 bases between. The CDR3 sequence is 15 residues long. Germline loops: CDR1 SGHTA, CDR2 FQGNSA.